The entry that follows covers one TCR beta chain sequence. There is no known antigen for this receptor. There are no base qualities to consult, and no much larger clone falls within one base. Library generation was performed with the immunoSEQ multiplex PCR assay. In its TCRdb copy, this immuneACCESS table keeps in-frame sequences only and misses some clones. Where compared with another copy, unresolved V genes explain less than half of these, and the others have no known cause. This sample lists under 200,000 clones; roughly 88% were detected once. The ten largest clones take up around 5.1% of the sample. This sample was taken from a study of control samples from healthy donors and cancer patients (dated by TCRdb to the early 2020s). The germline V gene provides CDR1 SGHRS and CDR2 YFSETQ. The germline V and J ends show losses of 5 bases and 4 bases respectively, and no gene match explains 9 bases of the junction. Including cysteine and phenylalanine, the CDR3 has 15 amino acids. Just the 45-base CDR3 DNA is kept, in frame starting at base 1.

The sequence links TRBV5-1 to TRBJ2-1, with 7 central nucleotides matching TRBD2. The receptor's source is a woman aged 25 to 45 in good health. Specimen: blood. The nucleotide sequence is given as TGCGCCAGCAGGGGGGACTACGCCGTTTACAATGAGCAGTTCTTC. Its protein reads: CASRGDYAVYNEQFF. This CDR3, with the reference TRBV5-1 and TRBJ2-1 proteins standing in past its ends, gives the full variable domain KAGVTQTPRYLIKTRGQQVTLSCSPISGHRSVSWYQQTPGQGLQFLFEYFSETQRNKGNFPGRFSGRQFSNSRSEMNVSTLELGDSALYLCASRGDYAVYNEQFFGPGTRLTVL.